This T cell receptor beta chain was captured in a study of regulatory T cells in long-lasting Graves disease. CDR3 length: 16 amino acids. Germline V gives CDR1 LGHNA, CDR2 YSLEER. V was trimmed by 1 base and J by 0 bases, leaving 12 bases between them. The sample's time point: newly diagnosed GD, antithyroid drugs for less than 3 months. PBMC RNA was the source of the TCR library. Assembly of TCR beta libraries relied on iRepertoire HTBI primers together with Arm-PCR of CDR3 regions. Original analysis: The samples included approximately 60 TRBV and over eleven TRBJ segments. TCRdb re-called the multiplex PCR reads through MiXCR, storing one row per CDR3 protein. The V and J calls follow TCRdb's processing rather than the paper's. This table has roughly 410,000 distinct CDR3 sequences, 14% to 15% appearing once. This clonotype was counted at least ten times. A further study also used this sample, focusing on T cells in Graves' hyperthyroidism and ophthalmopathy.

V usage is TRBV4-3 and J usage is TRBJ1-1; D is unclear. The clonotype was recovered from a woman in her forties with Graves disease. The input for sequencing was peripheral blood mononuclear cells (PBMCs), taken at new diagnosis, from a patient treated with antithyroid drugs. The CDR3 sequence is CASSQGSALMNTEAFF. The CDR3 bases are TGCGCCAGCAGCCAAGGTAGCGCCCTAATGAACACTGAAGCTTTCTTT.